This is a list of T cell receptor beta chains from one sample in a study of Ad26.COV2.S vaccination and SARS-CoV-2 variants. Measured with immunoSEQ multiplex PCR; TCRdb has only the in-frame clones, and not every one. Of about 680,000 clones listed, 89% were seen once; the top ten hold over 1.3%. Sequences were derived from peripheral blood, sampled in a trial of Ad26.COV2.S vaccine versus placebo. The receptor source for this set is a person aged 18-60 years who received the Ad26.COV2.S COVID-19 vaccine or a placebo. Both conserved end residues are part of each CDR3. Fields, in order: CDR3 DNA, CDR3 protein, V gene, clone size, J gene, CDR3 length, D gene. The D gene is left open where the match is weak. Not all rows give a size; the values are once, few, many and, for expanded clones, a class.

CDR3 DNA: TGTGCCAGCAGACCCCCGAGCTCCTACAATGAGCAGTTCTTC
CDR3 protein: CASRPPSSYNEQFF
V gene: TRBV7-2
clone size: -
J gene: TRBJ2-1
CDR3 length: 14
D gene: -

CDR3 DNA: TGTGCCAGTAGTCGACGACTAGCGGACTACGAGCAGTACTTC
CDR3 protein: CASSRRLADYEQYF
V gene: TRBV19
clone size: -
J gene: TRBJ2-7
CDR3 length: 14
D gene: TRBD2

CDR3 DNA: TGCGCCAGCAGCCGGAACCGGGACACTACTACTTATGGCTACACCTTC
CDR3 protein: CASSRNRDTTTYGYTF
V gene: TRBV5-1
clone size: -
J gene: TRBJ1-2
CDR3 length: 16
D gene: -

CDR3 DNA: TGTGCCAGCAGTAGGAGGCCCCCAGCCGGGACTAGCGGGTACGAGCAGTACTTC
CDR3 protein: CASSRRPPAGTSGYEQYF
V gene: TRBV27
clone size: -
J gene: TRBJ2-7
CDR3 length: 18
D gene: TRBD2

CDR3 DNA: TGTGCCAGCAGTAAGACCTCCTCTGGGGCCAACGTCCTGACTTTC
CDR3 protein: CASSKTSSGANVLTF
V gene: TRBV6-2/TRBV6-3
clone size: -
J gene: TRBJ2-6
CDR3 length: 15
D gene: -

CDR3 DNA: TGTGCCAGTAGTATGGGACAGGGATCTGAAGCTTTCTTT
CDR3 protein: CASSMGQGSEAFF
V gene: TRBV19
clone size: -
J gene: TRBJ1-1
CDR3 length: 13
D gene: TRBD1

CDR3 DNA: TGTGCCATCAAGGCAGACGATGCTGAAGCTTTCTTT
CDR3 protein: CAIKADDAEAFF
V gene: TRBV10-3
clone size: -
J gene: TRBJ1-1
CDR3 length: 12
D gene: -

CDR3 DNA: TGTGCCATCAGTGAGTCCATAGGGAGCTCCTACGAGCAGTACTTC
CDR3 protein: CAISESIGSSYEQYF
V gene: TRBV10-3
clone size: -
J gene: TRBJ2-7
CDR3 length: 15
D gene: -

CDR3 DNA: TGTGCCAGTAGTATTAGGGACAGGGGCACTGAAGCTTTCTTT
CDR3 protein: CASSIRDRGTEAFF
V gene: TRBV19
clone size: few
J gene: TRBJ1-1
CDR3 length: 14
D gene: TRBD1

CDR3 DNA: TGTGCCAGTAGTCCGGGGCACACTCCTGTCTCTGAAGCTTTCTTT
CDR3 protein: CASSPGHTPVSEAFF
V gene: TRBV19
clone size: -
J gene: TRBJ1-1
CDR3 length: 15
D gene: -

CDR3 DNA: TGTGCCAGCAGAGGGACAGGGTCCTACGAGCAGTACTTC
CDR3 protein: CASRGTGSYEQYF
V gene: TRBV11-2
clone size: -
J gene: TRBJ2-7
CDR3 length: 13
D gene: TRBD1

CDR3 DNA: TGTGCCAGCAGCCAACCCTGGAATGAGCAGTTCTTC
CDR3 protein: CASSQPWNEQFF
V gene: TRBV5-5
clone size: -
J gene: TRBJ2-1
CDR3 length: 12
D gene: -

CDR3 DNA: TGTGCCAGCAGGGGCCAAGGCAGCGGGGAGCTGTTTTTT
CDR3 protein: CASRGQGSGELFF
V gene: TRBV7-9
clone size: -
J gene: TRBJ2-2
CDR3 length: 13
D gene: -

CDR3 DNA: TGTGCCAGCAGTTACGAGGGCCGGGCGCCTTTAGCCGAGCAGTACTTC
CDR3 protein: CASSYEGRAPLAEQYF
V gene: TRBV6-2/TRBV6-3
clone size: -
J gene: TRBJ2-7
CDR3 length: 16
D gene: -

CDR3 DNA: TGTGCCAGTACCTATGCGGGCAGGGGTGATTCACCCCTCCACTTT
CDR3 protein: CASTYAGRGDSPLHF
V gene: TRBV19
clone size: -
J gene: TRBJ1-6
CDR3 length: 15
D gene: -

CDR3 DNA: TGCGCCAGCAGCCCTGGACCCGAGAATGAAAAACTGTTTTTT
CDR3 protein: CASSPGPENEKLFF
V gene: TRBV5-1
clone size: -
J gene: TRBJ1-4
CDR3 length: 14
D gene: -

CDR3 DNA: TGTGCCAGCAGAGGAGCCGGGACAGGGGGGACCGGGGAGCTGTTTTTT
CDR3 protein: CASRGAGTGGTGELFF
V gene: TRBV5-4
clone size: -
J gene: TRBJ2-2
CDR3 length: 16
D gene: TRBD1

CDR3 DNA: TGTGCCACCCGGACAGATCAGGGGAATTCACCCCTCCACTTT
CDR3 protein: CATRTDQGNSPLHF
V gene: TRBV6-5
clone size: -
J gene: TRBJ1-6
CDR3 length: 14
D gene: -

CDR3 DNA: TGTGCCAGCCCAGGGAGGGGTGTGGAGAACACTGAAGCTTTCTTT
CDR3 protein: CASPGRGVENTEAFF
V gene: TRBV6-5
clone size: -
J gene: TRBJ1-1
CDR3 length: 15
D gene: -

CDR3 DNA: TGTGCCAGCAGCTTAAGGAGCGCGGGTAGCGGTCAAGAGACCCAGTACTTC
CDR3 protein: CASSLRSAGSGQETQYF
V gene: TRBV7-2
clone size: -
J gene: TRBJ2-5
CDR3 length: 17
D gene: -

CDR3 DNA: TGTGCCAGTAACCCGACAGGGGCCCAAGGCTACACCTTC
CDR3 protein: CASNPTGAQGYTF
V gene: TRBV19
clone size: -
J gene: TRBJ1-2
CDR3 length: 13
D gene: TRBD1

CDR3 DNA: TGTGCCAGCAGCAAACAGGGAAACACTGAAGCTTTCTTT
CDR3 protein: CASSKQGNTEAFF
V gene: TRBV7-3
clone size: -
J gene: TRBJ1-1
CDR3 length: 13
D gene: -

CDR3 DNA: TGTGCCAGCAGCCATACTAGCGGGGTGGAGGGGGAGACCCAGTACTTC
CDR3 protein: CASSHTSGVEGETQYF
V gene: TRBV3-1/TRBV3-2
clone size: once
J gene: TRBJ2-5
CDR3 length: 16
D gene: TRBD2

CDR3 DNA: TGTGCCACCAGCAGAGAGAGAGGGGGAGGAGGGGACGAGCAGTACTTC
CDR3 protein: CATSRERGGGGDEQYF
V gene: TRBV15
clone size: -
J gene: TRBJ2-7
CDR3 length: 16
D gene: -

CDR3 DNA: TGTGCCAGCAGTGCCCCGGGACTGGGGAACACCGGGGAGCTGTTTTTT
CDR3 protein: CASSAPGLGNTGELFF
V gene: TRBV6-1
clone size: -
J gene: TRBJ2-2
CDR3 length: 16
D gene: -

CDR3 DNA: TGTGCCAGCAGTCAACCCTCCGGGACAGGGGGCTTGGAGACCCAGTACTTC
CDR3 protein: CASSQPSGTGGLETQYF
V gene: TRBV14
clone size: -
J gene: TRBJ2-5
CDR3 length: 17
D gene: TRBD1

CDR3 DNA: TGCGCCAGCAGCTTGGGAGGACAGGGGATCAACGAGCAGTACTTC
CDR3 protein: CASSLGGQGINEQYF
V gene: TRBV5-1
clone size: -
J gene: TRBJ2-7
CDR3 length: 15
D gene: TRBD1

CDR3 DNA: TGTGCCAGCAGGCTCCCAGGGACAGGGAGATACATTCAGTACTTC
CDR3 protein: CASRLPGTGRYIQYF
V gene: TRBV6-5
clone size: -
J gene: TRBJ2-4
CDR3 length: 15
D gene: TRBD1

CDR3 DNA: TGTGCCACCAGTGCAACCGGACAGGGGATTAGCAATCAGCCCCAGCATTTT
CDR3 protein: CATSATGQGISNQPQHF
V gene: TRBV24-1
clone size: -
J gene: TRBJ1-5
CDR3 length: 17
D gene: TRBD1

CDR3 DNA: TGTGCCAGCAGTTACTCTGGGAGGAACACCGGGGAGCTGTTTTTT
CDR3 protein: CASSYSGRNTGELFF
V gene: TRBV6-5
clone size: -
J gene: TRBJ2-2
CDR3 length: 15
D gene: -

CDR3 DNA: TGTGCCAGTAGTATAATGGAAGGAATACGCGAGCAGTACTTC
CDR3 protein: CASSIMEGIREQYF
V gene: TRBV19
clone size: -
J gene: TRBJ2-7
CDR3 length: 14
D gene: -

CDR3 DNA: TGTGCCAGCAGTAGAATTGACAGGGGGGCCTACAATGAGCAGTTCTTC
CDR3 protein: CASSRIDRGAYNEQFF
V gene: TRBV2
clone size: -
J gene: TRBJ2-1
CDR3 length: 16
D gene: TRBD1